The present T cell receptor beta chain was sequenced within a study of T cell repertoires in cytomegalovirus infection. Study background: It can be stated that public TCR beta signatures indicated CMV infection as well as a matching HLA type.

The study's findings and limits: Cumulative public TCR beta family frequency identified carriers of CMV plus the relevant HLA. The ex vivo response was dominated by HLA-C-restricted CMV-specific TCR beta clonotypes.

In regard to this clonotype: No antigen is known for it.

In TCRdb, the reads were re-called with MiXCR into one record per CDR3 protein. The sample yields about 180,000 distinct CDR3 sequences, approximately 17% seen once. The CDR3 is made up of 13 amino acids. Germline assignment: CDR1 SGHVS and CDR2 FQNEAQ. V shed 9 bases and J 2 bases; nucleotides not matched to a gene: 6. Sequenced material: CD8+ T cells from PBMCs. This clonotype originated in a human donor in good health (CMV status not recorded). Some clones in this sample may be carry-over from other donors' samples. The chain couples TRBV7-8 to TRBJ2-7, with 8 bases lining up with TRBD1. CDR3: CASRQGSTYEQYF. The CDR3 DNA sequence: TGTGCCAGTAGACAGGGGTCAACCTACGAGCAGTACTTC.